This T cell receptor (beta chain) was identified in a study of OX40 agonist ivuxolimab in advanced cancers. The CDR3 has 15 amino acids. With 6 bases removed from V and 6 bases from J, the gap between germline ends came to 15 bases. CDR1 is MNHEY, CDR2 SVGAGI, per germline. This clone was seen only once. Antigen unknown. Study-level findings and limits: The authors also found low normalized T-cell clonal expansion in some nonresponders.

Blood draws occurred at baseline, cycle 4 day 1, and cycle 7 day 1. Repertoires were generated with immunoSEQ multiplex PCR, while TCRdb's copy carries only in-frame clones and drops some. The sample yields around 69,000 clones, about nine tenths seen once. The receptor was isolated from an adult with an advanced solid tumor such as melanoma, head and neck, liver or kidney cancer. V gene TRBV6-5 combines with J gene TRBJ1-6; weak D call: TRBD1 (6 bases). The material sequenced was CD4+ or CD8+ T cells sorted from blood, taken in a trial of the OX40 agonist ivuxolimab. This CDR3 is CASRNRGRGNSPLHF. CDR3 DNA sequence: TGTGCCAGCAGGAATCGGGGCAGGGGTAATTCACCCCTCCACTTT.